A selection of T cell receptor beta chains follows, all from one sample in a study of T cell responses to AZD1222 COVID-19 vaccine. Clones were read by immunoSEQ multiplex PCR, and TCRdb kept only the in-frame ones, dropping some. The table lists 150,000 to 200,000 clones, about 92% of them singletons. Sequences were derived from peripheral blood, sampled on day 0 of AZD1222 vaccination. The source of these receptors is an adult in good health. Each CDR3 is given with its conserved first and last residue. A D gene is named only where the DNA matches it firmly. Not all rows give a size; the values are once, few, many and, for expanded clones, a class.

J gene | V gene | D gene | clone size | CDR3 protein | CDR3 DNA
TRBJ2-5 | TRBV12-5 | - | - | CASGLGPPWETQYF | TGTGCTAGTGGTTTGGGACCTCCTTGGGAGACCCAGTACTTC
TRBJ2-5 | TRBV6-5 | - | - | CASSYSIHRVETQYF | TGTGCCAGCAGTTACTCGATCCACAGGGTGGAGACCCAGTACTTC
TRBJ2-7 | TRBV10-3 | - | - | CAISEATGLGSYEQYF | TGTGCCATCAGTGAAGCGACAGGTCTCGGGTCCTACGAGCAGTACTTC
TRBJ1-2 | TRBV6-1 | - | - | CASSDRGYYGYTF | TGTGCCAGCAGTGACAGGGGTTACTATGGCTACACCTTC
TRBJ2-3 | TRBV7-7 | - | - | CASSLGRLASTDTQYF | TGTGCCAGCAGCTTAGGGAGGCTAGCTAGCACAGATACGCAGTATTTT
TRBJ1-2 | TRBV5-1 | TRBD1 | - | CASSYGTGGLGYTF | TGCGCCAGCAGCTACGGGACAGGGGGCCTTGGCTACACCTTC
TRBJ2-7 | TRBV27 | TRBD2 | - | CASRRGGHYEQYF | TGTGCCAGCAGGCGGGGGGGCCACTACGAGCAGTACTTC
TRBJ2-2 | TRBV5-5 | - | - | CASSLDYRVNTGELFF | TGTGCCAGCAGCTTGGATTACAGGGTCAACACCGGGGAGCTGTTTTTT
TRBJ1-5 | TRBV19 | TRBD1 | - | CASSIGTGQGGNQPQHF | TGTGCCAGTAGTATCGGGACCGGACAGGGGGGAAATCAGCCCCAGCATTTT
TRBJ1-2 | TRBV12-3/TRBV12-4 | - | - | CASSLSRSYGYTF | TGTGCCAGCAGTTTGTCCCGATCCTATGGCTACACCTTC
TRBJ1-4 | TRBV3-1/TRBV3-2 | - | - | CASSQRIPQGGEKLFF | TGTGCCAGCAGCCAGAGGATCCCTCAGGGTGGGGAAAAACTGTTTTTT
TRBJ1-2 | TRBV6-5 | - | once | CASSKQGRGQGYTF | TGTGCCAGCAGTAAACAGGGACGGGGACAAGGCTACACCTTC
TRBJ2-1 | TRBV6-4 | - | - | CASSDSRGAGGSSYNEQFF | TGTGCCAGCAGTGACTCGAGGGGGGCCGGCGGGAGCTCCTACAATGAGCAGTTCTTC
TRBJ2-5 | TRBV2 | - | - | CASTGRRAQETQYF | TGTGCCAGCACGGGTAGGAGGGCCCAAGAGACCCAGTACTTC
TRBJ1-1 | TRBV11-1 | - | - | CASSLGVRGTEAFF | TGTGCCAGCAGCTTAGGGGTCCGGGGCACTGAAGCTTTCTTT
TRBJ1-3 | TRBV5-1 | TRBD1 | - | CASSAGTGAGNTIYF | TGCGCCAGCAGCGCCGGGACAGGGGCTGGAAACACCATATATTTT
TRBJ2-2 | TRBV18 | TRBD2 | - | CASSPPGGKELFF | TGTGCCAGCTCACCCCCGGGAGGCAAGGAGCTGTTTTTT
TRBJ2-1 | TRBV27 | - | - | CASSYGDFYNEQFF | TGTGCCAGCAGTTATGGGGACTTCTACAATGAGCAGTTCTTC
TRBJ2-1 | TRBV27 | TRBD2 | - | CASSSGTSGRIEQFF | TGTGCCAGCAGCTCCGGGACTAGCGGGAGGATTGAGCAGTTCTTC
TRBJ2-2 | TRBV9 | TRBD1 | - | CASSPSRDRGLNGELFF | TGTGCCAGCAGCCCTTCGAGAGACAGGGGGCTCAACGGGGAGCTGTTTTTT
TRBJ2-1 | TRBV5-1 | - | - | CASSLVTAISYNEQFF | TGCGCCAGCAGCTTGGTGACAGCTATCTCCTACAATGAGCAGTTCTTC
TRBJ2-5 | TRBV5-4 | - | - | CASRWDTWGTQYF | TGTGCCAGCAGGTGGGACACCTGGGGGACCCAGTACTTC
TRBJ2-3 | TRBV19 | TRBD1 | - | CASNPGGATDTQYF | TGTGCCAGCAACCCAGGGGGCGCAACAGATACGCAGTATTTT
TRBJ2-3 | TRBV3-1/TRBV3-2 | TRBD2 | - | CASSQDRRAGVVDTQYF | TGTGCCAGCAGCCAAGACCGACGAGCGGGGGTAGTAGATACGCAGTATTTT
TRBJ1-6 | TRBV10-3 | TRBD1 | - | CAISESWLGQGNSPLHF | TGTGCCATCAGTGAGTCGTGGTTGGGACAGGGCAATTCACCCCTCCACTTT
TRBJ2-7 | TRBV27 | - | - | CASSFLRSSSYEQYF | TGTGCCAGCAGTTTCCTCAGGTCGAGCTCCTACGAGCAGTACTTC
TRBJ2-3 | TRBV11-2 | TRBD2 | - | CASSPGLAGLNTQYF | TGTGCCAGCAGCCCCGGACTAGCGGGTTTAAATACGCAGTATTTT
TRBJ1-3 | TRBV25-1 | - | - | CASSDGSDFGNTIYF | TGTGCCAGCAGTGACGGGTCGGATTTTGGAAACACCATATATTTT
TRBJ2-2 | TRBV2 | TRBD2 | few | CASSPGLAGDPPGELFF | TGTGCCAGCAGTCCCGGACTAGCGGGGGACCCTCCCGGGGAGCTGTTTTTT
TRBJ2-3 | TRBV14 | TRBD2 | - | CASSQELGGRAADTQYF | TGTGCCAGCAGCCAAGAATTGGGCGGGAGGGCCGCAGATACGCAGTATTTT
TRBJ2-7 | TRBV27 | - | few | CASSLERQGHEQYF | TGTGCCAGCAGTTTAGAGAGGCAGGGGCACGAGCAGTACTTC
TRBJ1-2 | TRBV19 | - | once | CASSTWKNNGYTF | TGTGCCAGTAGTACGTGGAAGAATAATGGCTACACCTTC
TRBJ2-7 | TRBV27 | TRBD1 | - | CASKVTGTGYEQYF | TGTGCCAGCAAAGTCACCGGGACAGGATACGAGCAGTACTTC
TRBJ1-1 | TRBV6-5 | - | - | CASSLTGPTEAFF | TGTGCCAGCAGTTTAACAGGGCCCACTGAAGCTTTCTTT
TRBJ2-2 | TRBV11-3 | - | - | CASSSAGTGELFF | TGTGCCAGCAGCTCCGCAGGGACCGGGGAGCTGTTTTTT
TRBJ1-6 | TRBV19 | TRBD1 | - | CASSIAGQNNSPLHF | TGTGCCAGTAGTATAGCGGGACAGAATAATTCACCCCTCCACTTT
TRBJ1-2 | TRBV27 | TRBD1 | - | CASSFTGGYGYTF | TGTGCCAGCAGTTTTACAGGGGGATATGGCTACACCTTC
TRBJ2-5 | TRBV19 | TRBD1 | - | CASSTISGQGGETQYF | TGTGCCAGTAGTACCATATCGGGACAGGGTGGAGAGACCCAGTACTTC
TRBJ1-2 | TRBV5-6 | - | - | CASSLKIHTF | TGTGCCAGCAGCTTAAAGATCCACACCTTC
TRBJ1-6 | TRBV7-2 | - | - | CASSLVTGYNSPLHF | TGTGCCAGCAGCTTAGTTACAGGCTATAATTCACCCCTCCACTTT
TRBJ1-1 | TRBV3-1/TRBV3-2 | TRBD1 | - | CASSQEAGGFEAFF | TGTGCCAGCAGCCAAGAAGCAGGGGGCTTTGAAGCTTTCTTT
TRBJ1-3 | TRBV7-2 | - | - | CASSFTPNGNTIYF | TGTGCCAGCAGCTTCACGCCGAATGGAAACACCATATATTTT
TRBJ2-7 | TRBV24-1 | - | - | CATTPPGANGTYEQYF | TGTGCCACCACCCCGCCCGGGGCCAACGGGACCTACGAGCAGTACTTC